A single sample is the source of the 32 T cell receptor beta chains below, sequenced in a study of T cell repertoires in cytomegalovirus infection. TCRdb re-analysed the reads in MiXCR, keeping a single row per CDR3 protein. The profile shows around 310,000 distinct CDR3 sequences, almost 30% of them singletons. These receptors' antigens are unknown. The sequences come from cultured PBMCs, collected from culture after CMV antigen stimulation. The source of these receptors is a human donor in good health (CMV status not recorded). Some clones in this sample may be carry-over from other donors' samples.

Ten or more counts support this clonotype. The rearrangement joins TRBV19 to TRBJ2-6; D not resolved. Trimming took 5 bases from V and 3 from J, leaving 8 bases between them. CDR1 is LNHDA and CDR2 is SQIVND in the germline V gene (reference sequence). The CDR3 has 14 amino acids. CDR3 protein: CASSRLGGANVLTF. The DNA of the CDR3 is TGTGCCAGTAGTCGGTTAGGTGGGGCCAACGTCCTGACTTTC.

The V gene is TRBV20-1, the J gene TRBJ2-1, with 9 bases matching TRBD2. J was trimmed by 8 bases and V by 4 bases; bases with no gene match: 6. The CDR3 has 13 residues. Germline V gene data show CDR1 as DFQATT and CDR2 as SNEGSKA (reference sequence). CDR3 loop: CSATAGGPDEQFF. The CDR3 DNA reads TGCAGTGCTACCGCGGGGGGGCCCGATGAGCAGTTCTTC.

The chain carries TRBV24-1 and TRBJ2-5; TRBD1 matches 10 bases. Germline V CDR1 and CDR2: KGHDR, SFDVKD. The J segment lost 4 bases and the V segment lost 5 bases, leaving 6 bases of the junction unmatched. The CDR3 sequence is 15 residues long. For the CDR3, the DNA is TGTGCCACCAGTGTCGGGGACAGGGGCGGAGAGACCCAGTACTTC. It codes for CATSVGDRGGETQYF.

The sample holds a few counts of this clonotype. This chain connects TRBV9 to TRBJ1-5; no definite D call. The germline V gene encodes CDR1 SGDLS and CDR2 YYNGEE. With 3 bases removed from V and 5 bases from J, the gap between germline ends came to 15 bases. The CDR3 is 15 residues long. In nucleotides, the CDR3 is TGTGCCAGCAGCGCTAGCCCTGGCTTAGATCAGCCCCAGCATTTT. It codes for CASSASPGLDQPQHF.

The chain couples TRBV7-9 to TRBJ2-3, with D perhaps matching TRBD2 (6 bases). Trimming cost V 5 bases and J 2 bases, with 23 bases left between them. This CDR3 is built from 18 residues. Germline V gene data show CDR1 as SEHNR and CDR2 as FQNEAQ (reference sequence). For the CDR3, the DNA is TGTGCCAGCAGCCCCTTTAGATTGCGGGACTCCTCCACAGATACGCAGTATTTT. Translating it yields CASSPFRLRDSSTDTQYF.

This clonotype came up many times. The chain combines TRBV14 with TRBJ1-2, with TRBD1 identical over 10 bases. Germline V gene data show CDR1 as SGHDN and CDR2 as FVKESK. CDR3 length: 14 amino acids. The trim removed 3 bases at V and 5 bases at J, leaving 3 bases unmatched. CDR3 bases: TGTGCCAGCAGCCAGACAGGGGGCTGGTATGGCTACACCTTC. Translated: CASSQTGGWYGYTF.

The table lists this clonotype with a few counts. The gene calls are TRBV7-9 and TRBJ1-1, with 7 bases lining up with TRBD1. V dropped 5 bases and J dropped 4; count of bases not matched to a gene: 10. The germline CDR1 and CDR2 sequences are SEHNR and FQNEAQ (reference sequence). CDR3 length: 15 amino acids. CDR3 DNA sequence: TGTGCCAGCAGCCCCTCATACAGGGGAACCACTGAAGCTTTCTTT. Its translation: CASSPSYRGTTEAFF. Combining the CDR3 with reference TRBV7-9 and TRBJ1-1 gives the whole variable domain DTGVSQNPRHKITKRGQNVTFRCDPISEHNRLYWYRQTLGQGPEFLTYFQNEAQLEKSRLLSDRFSAERPKGSFSTLEIQRTEQGDSAMYLCASSPSYRGTTEAFFGQGTRLTVV.

This rearrangement joins TRBV11-1 to TRBJ2-1; D perhaps matches TRBD2 (5 bases). Germline assignment: CDR1 SGHAT and CDR2 FQDESV (reference sequence). V lost 4 bases to trimming and J lost 9 bases, with 7 bases between them. The CDR3 extends over 11 amino acids. Here the CDR3 DNA reads TGTGCCAGCAGCTCTAGCAGTGAGCAGTTCTTC. Protein product: CASSSSSEQFF.

The V gene is TRBV10-2, the J gene TRBJ1-5, with TRBD1 matching 10 bases. This CDR3 contains 17 residues. The germline gives CDR1 WSHSY, CDR2 SAAADI. The junction had 5 bases not matched to a gene; V was cut back by 2 bases and J by 1 base. The chain's CDR3 is CASSEGQGVRSNQPQHF. The DNA for the CDR3 is TGCGCCAGCAGTGAGGGACAGGGGGTTAGGAGCAATCAGCCCCAGCATTTT.

This clonotype was seen repeatedly, ten times or more. The CDR3 reads CAISVRENTEAFF. DNA of the CDR3: TGTGCCATCAGTGTTCGGGAGAACACTGAAGCTTTCTTT. J is TRBJ1-1 and V is TRBV10-3, with D uncertain. Trimming shortened V by 4 bases and J by 1 base, and 7 bases separated the two germline ends. The CDR3 runs 13 residues. Looked up from germline, CDR1 is ENHRY and CDR2 is SYGVKD.

In this sample, this clonotype turned up a few times. The rearrangement links TRBV7-8 to TRBJ1-5, with D unresolved. This CDR3 region has 12 residues. Trimming took off 5 bases at V and 3 bases at J, with 5 bases between the two ends. From germline, CDR1 is SGHVS and CDR2 FQNEAQ. The CDR3: CASSPFNQPQHF. The CDR3 nucleotides are TGTGCCAGCAGCCCCTTCAATCAGCCCCAGCATTTT.

V gene TRBV7-9 combines with J gene TRBJ2-5; D uncertain. The CDR3 is 10 residues long. Trimming pared 8 bases from V and 2 bases from J, leaving 3 bases between. The germline V gene has CDR1 SEHNR and CDR2 FQNEAQ (reference sequence). The CDR3 here is CASDQETQYF. The CDR3 nucleotides read TGTGCCAGCGATCAAGAGACCCAGTACTTC.

In regard to this clonotype: Compared with germline, one end of the junction differs, possibly owing to a read error. DNA of the CDR3: TGTGCCAGCAGTTGGGGGACTAGCGGAGGTGAGGCCTTC. As protein: CASSWGTSGGEAF. The chain has TRBV6-5 and TRBJ2-7; 11 nucleotides align to TRBD2. CDR1 and CDR2 from the germline V gene are MNHEY and SVGAGI. The CDR3 length is 13 residues.

The chain's CDR3 is CAISGRGPHTEAFF. The DNA of the CDR3 is TGTGCCATCAGTGGTCGGGGGCCCCACACTGAAGCTTTCTTT. The rearrangement uses TRBV10-3 and TRBJ1-1, with D tentatively TRBD1 (6 bases). Germline CDR1 reads ENHRY; CDR2 reads SYGVKD. Trimming stripped 4 bases from V and 3 bases from J, with 12 bases between. The CDR3 spans 14 residues.

This rearrangement joins TRBV7-9 to TRBJ1-5, with D unclear. CDR1 and CDR2 (germline): SEHNR, FQNEAQ (reference sequence). The CDR3 has 12 amino acids. Trimming shortened V by 5 bases and J by 7 bases, and 9 bases separated the two germline ends. The CDR3 loop reads CASSIEAQPQHF. CDR3 DNA sequence: TGTGCCAGCAGCATAGAGGCCCAGCCCCAGCATTTT.

The CDR3, as DNA: TGTGCCAGCAGTTACTCGCTAGCGGGGTTGCGCGAGCAGTACTTC. Protein sequence: CASSYSLAGLREQYF. The chain carries TRBV6-2 or TRBV6-3 and TRBJ2-7; 9 bases agree with TRBD2. The germline V gene encodes CDR1 MNHEY and CDR2 SVGEGT. The CDR3 loop spans 15 amino acids. V was clipped by 0 bases and J by 6 bases; unmatched bases: 6.

This rearrangement joins TRBV7-9 to TRBJ2-7, with D possibly TRBD1 on 6 matching bases. Between the trimmed V and J ends, which lost 1 base and 0 bases, there was a span of 10 bases. The CDR3 runs 15 residues. Germline CDR1 reads SEHNR; CDR2 reads FQNEAQ (reference sequence). The CDR3 is CASSLGSDSSYEQYF. CDR3 DNA sequence: TGTGCCAGCAGCTTAGGTTCGGACAGCTCCTACGAGCAGTACTTC. Drawing the rest from reference TRBV7-9 and TRBJ2-7, the complete variable domain is DTGVSQNPRHKITKRGQNVTFRCDPISEHNRLYWYRQTLGQGPEFLTYFQNEAQLEKSRLLSDRFSAERPKGSFSTLEIQRTEQGDSAMYLCASSLGSDSSYEQYFGPGTRLTVT.

The rearrangement joins TRBV18 to TRBJ2-1; perhaps D is TRBD1 or TRBD2 (5 bases each). The V gene's germline CDR1 is KGHSH and CDR2 LQKENI. CDR3 length equals 17 residues. V lost 3 bases, J lost 0 bases, and 15 bases lay in between. CDR3 residues: CASSPGTEGYSYNEQFF. DNA for the CDR3: TGTGCCAGCTCACCCGGGACCGAAGGATACTCCTACAATGAGCAGTTCTTC.

This clonotype has ten or more counts. V usage is TRBV7-8 and J usage is TRBJ1-5; D is undetermined. Germline assignment: CDR1 SGHVS and CDR2 FQNEAQ. The CDR3 spans 15 residues. Trimming removed 1 base at V and 3 bases at J, with 10 bases between. Here the CDR3 DNA reads TGTGCCAGCAGCTTAGTCTCTGGGAACAATCAGCCCCAGCATTTT. Protein: CASSLVSGNNQPQHF.

The chain recombines TRBV18 with TRBJ2-6; weak D call: TRBD1 (5 bases). CDR1 is KGHSH and CDR2 is LQKENI in the germline V gene. The CDR3 covers 18 residues. Trimming shortened V by 2 bases and J by 0 bases, and 14 bases separated the two germline ends. DNA for the CDR3: TGTGCCAGCTCACCAGGGGCAGGTACTACCTCTGGGGCCAACGTCCTGACTTTC. It is translated as CASSPGAGTTSGANVLTF. Full variable domain (missing parts from reference TRBV18 and TRBJ2-6): NAGVMQNPRHLVRRRGQEARLRCSPMKGHSHVYWYRQLPEEGLKFMVYLQKENIIDESGMPKERFSAEFPKEGPSILRIQQVVRGDSAAYFCASSPGAGTTSGANVLTFGAGSRLTVL.

This clonotype was picked up a small number of times. V usage is TRBV10-3 and J usage is TRBJ1-1; no clear D gene. V was shortened by 4 bases and J by 1 base, with 7 bases between the two germline ends. Germline assignment: CDR1 ENHRY and CDR2 SYGVKD. This CDR3 region has 13 residues. The CDR3 DNA follows: TGTGCCATCAGTGCCCTGGGGAACACTGAAGCTTTCTTT. Residues: CAISALGNTEAFF.

This chain joins TRBV9 and TRBJ2-1; unclear D gene. CDR1 SGDLS and CDR2 YYNGEE come from the germline V gene. With 0 bases removed from V and 2 bases from J, the gap between germline ends came to 9 bases. The CDR3 is 15 residues long. CDR3 bases: TGTGCCAGCAGCGTAGCTAGGGTCCCCTACAATGAGCAGTTCTTC. Translation: CASSVARVPYNEQFF. Full variable domain (outside the CDR3, taken from reference TRBV9 and TRBJ2-1): DSGVTQTPKHLITATGQRVTLRCSPRSGDLSVYWYQQSLDQGLQFLIQYYNGEERAKGNILERFSAQQFPDLHSELNLSSLELGDSALYFCASSVARVPYNEQFFGPGTRLTVL.

The chain links TRBV7-3 to TRBJ2-3; D is ambiguous. CDR1 and CDR2 from the germline V gene are SGHTA and FQGTGA. CDR3 size: 13 residues. Trimming pared 4 bases from V and 5 bases from J, leaving 10 bases between. CDR3 in amino acids: CASSYAREDTQYF. The CDR3 DNA reads as TGTGCCAGCAGCTATGCTCGAGAAGATACGCAGTATTTT.

The chain employs TRBV2 and TRBJ2-5, with unresolved D. Trimming took off 4 bases at V and 2 bases at J, with 5 bases between the two ends. This CDR3 region has 12 residues. Germline lookup yields CDR1 SNHLY and CDR2 FYNNEI. CDR3 bases: TGTGCCAGCAGTGCAGTTCAAGAGACCCAGTACTTC. It is translated as CASSAVQETQYF.

This clonotype was observed a few times. The chain is built from TRBV7-3 and TRBJ2-1; TRBD2 might be the D (6 bases). V lost 0 bases to trimming and J lost 10 bases, with 7 bases between them. The CDR3 has 12 residues. The V gene's germline CDR1 is SGHTA and CDR2 FQGTGA. The DNA of the CDR3 is TGTGCCAGCAGCTTAACGGGGAGGGAGCAGTTCTTC. It codes for CASSLTGREQFF.

This clonotype has more than one count but fewer than ten. The chain joins TRBV25-1 to TRBJ2-5; D remains unclear. Per germline, CDR1 MGHDK and CDR2 SYGVNS. CDR3 size: 15 residues. The V end lost 2 bases, the J end lost 2 bases, and 12 bases lay between the germline ends. Here the CDR3 DNA reads TGTGCCAGCAGTGAAATGCGACTGAAACAAGAGACCCAGTACTTC. It is translated as CASSEMRLKQETQYF. The full variable domain, in which reference TRBV25-1 and TRBJ2-5 provide the parts outside the CDR3, is EADIYQTPRYLVIGTGKKITLECSQTMGHDKMYWYQQDPGMELHLIHYSYGVNSTEKGDLSSESTVSRIRTEHFPLTLESARPSHTSQYLCASSEMRLKQETQYFGPGTRLLVL.

The V gene is TRBV9, the J gene TRBJ2-5, with 8 bases lining up with TRBD2. The CDR3 runs 15 residues. The ends lost 0 bases at V and 5 bases at J; junction bases unmatched: 6. In germline, CDR1 is SGDLS, CDR2 YYNGEE. In DNA, the CDR3 is TGTGCCAGCAGCGTAGGGGCTAGCGGGCGGGAGACCCAGTACTTC. Residues: CASSVGASGRETQYF.

The chain recombines TRBV14 with TRBJ1-1; 8 bases agree with TRBD1. V was pared by 10 bases and J by 2 bases, with 9 bases of the junction left unmatched. CDR1 SGHDN and CDR2 FVKESK come from the germline V gene. The length of the CDR3 is 14 residues. The DNA for the CDR3 is TGTGCCACCTCATTGCAGGGGGCAAACACTGAAGCTTTCTTT. Translation: CATSLQGANTEAFF.

V is TRBV6-6 and J is TRBJ2-2, with D hard to call. Trimming took 10 bases from V and 3 from J, leaving 6 bases between them. Germline V gene lookup returns CDR1 MNHNY and CDR2 SVGAGI (reference sequence). The CDR3 contains 11 residues. CDR3 in amino acids: CATDYTGELFF. DNA for the CDR3: TGTGCCACCGACTACACCGGGGAGCTGTTTTTT.

This clonotype turned up a few times. The V gene is TRBV10-3, the J gene TRBJ2-3, with TRBD2 matching 12 bases. This CDR3 is built from 15 residues. The germline V gene has CDR1 ENHRY and CDR2 SYGVKD. J was trimmed by 2 bases and V by 5 bases; bases with no gene match: 2. The CDR3 DNA reads as TGTGCCATCAGTAGGACTAGCGGGGACACAGATACGCAGTATTTT. Translated, it gives CAISRTSGDTDTQYF.

This clonotype was recorded a few times. V gene TRBV6-5 combines with J gene TRBJ2-7; unclear D gene. Germline loops: CDR1 MNHEY, CDR2 SVGAGI. CDR3 size: 12 residues. The germline V and J ends were trimmed by 8 bases and 4 bases, with 12 bases remaining between them. The CDR3 loop is CASATVSYEQYF. The CDR3 nucleotides are TGTGCCAGCGCTACTGTTTCTTACGAGCAGTACTTC.

This clonotype was recorded a few times. The chain joins TRBV7-2 to TRBJ2-3; D not resolved. In germline, CDR1 is SGHTA, CDR2 FQGNSA. V dropped 3 bases and J dropped 2 bases, with 6 bases sitting between them. This CDR3 comprises 13 residues. This chain's CDR3 is CASSFQATDTQYF. In nucleotides, the CDR3 is TGTGCCAGCAGCTTCCAGGCCACAGATACGCAGTATTTT.